One sample yielded the 11 T cell receptor beta chains listed below, sequenced in a study of blood T cell repertoires in COVID-19. Assay: immunoSEQ multiplex PCR; the TCRdb copy retains only in-frame clones and omits some. The sample lists around 280,000 clones, roughly 85% occurring once. The sample taken for sequencing was PBMCs or T cells enriched from blood (not recorded which). The receptors originated from a woman aged 40 to 50 who had recovered from COVID-19.

The chain uses TRBV7-9 and TRBJ1-3; D uncertain. V was shortened by 7 bases and J by 4 bases, with 11 bases between the two germline ends. The CDR3 is 13 amino acids. Germline assignment: CDR1 SEHNR and CDR2 FQNEAQ (reference sequence). The CDR3 DNA sequence: TGTGCCAGCACCCCCCTCGGGGGAAACACCATATATTTT. This encodes CASTPLGGNTIYF.

As regards this clone: Its ends do not fully match the called genes, so a read error is possible. The chain is built from TRBV7-6 and TRBJ2-7; 10 positions agree with TRBD1. Germline V gene sequence: CDR1 SGHVS, CDR2 FNYEAQ. The CDR3 length is 15 residues. CDR3 DNA sequence: TGTGCCAGCAGTTTAGGGACAGGGGCCTCCTACGAGCAGTACTTC. Translation gives CASSLGTGASYEQYF. The entire variable domain, with the rest obtained from reference TRBV7-6 and TRBJ2-7, is as follows: GAGVSQSPRYKVTKRGQDVALRCDPISGHVSLYWYRQALGQGPEFLTYFNYEAQQDKSGLPNDRFSAERPEGSISTLTIQRTEQRDSAMYRCASSLGTGASYEQYFGPGTRLTVT.

The chain has TRBV24-1 and TRBJ2-3; TRBD2 is a possible D gene (8 bases). Germline V gene lookup returns CDR1 KGHDR and CDR2 SFDVKD. The CDR3 totals 16 residues. Trimming stripped 9 bases from V and 5 bases from J, with 23 bases between. The CDR3 loop is CATSRGGAGEKDTQYF. The CDR3 DNA follows: TGTGCCACCTCCAGGGGGGGAGCGGGAGAGAAAGATACGCAGTATTTT.

This clone was counted a few times. This chain joins TRBV6-2 or TRBV6-3 and TRBJ2-7; D ambiguous. Trimming stripped 6 bases from V and 5 bases from J, with 8 bases between. The germline gives CDR1 MNHEY, CDR2 SVGEGT. This CDR3 comprises 11 residues. The CDR3 loop reads CASSFRDEQYF. In DNA form, the CDR3 reads TGTGCCAGCAGCTTCCGCGACGAGCAGTACTTC.

In DNA form, the CDR3 reads TGCGCCAGCAGCCAAGATTCCGGTATCACCGGGGAGCTGTTTTTT. Amino acids: CASSQDSGITGELFF. The chain couples TRBV4-1 to TRBJ2-2, with D unresolved. Germline lookup yields CDR1 MGHRA and CDR2 YSYEKL. The V gene lost 0 bases and the J gene lost 4 bases, with 9 bases spanning the gap. This CDR3 has 15 amino acids.

This chain connects TRBV7-2 to TRBJ1-6, with D perhaps matching TRBD1 (5 bases). This CDR3 region has 15 residues. CDR1 and CDR2 from the germline V gene are SGHTA and FQGNSA. V lost 3 bases and J lost 7, with 13 bases in between. This CDR3 is CASSFGAGRNSPLHF. The CDR3 DNA reads as TGTGCCAGCAGCTTCGGGGCAGGGAGGAATTCACCCCTCCACTTT. The full variable domain, rest sourced from reference TRBV7-2 and TRBJ1-6, is GAGVSQSPSNKVTEKGKDVELRCDPISGHTALYWYRQSLGQGLEFLIYFQGNSAPDKSGLPSDRFSAERTGGSVSTLTIQRTQQEDSAVYLCASSFGAGRNSPLHFGNGTRLTVT.

The chain has TRBV2 and TRBJ2-3; the D is unclear. From germline, CDR1 is SNHLY and CDR2 FYNNEI. The germline V and J ends were trimmed by 2 bases and 0 bases, with 12 bases remaining between them. The CDR3 totals 16 residues. Written as DNA, the CDR3 is TGTGCCAGCAGTGAACTAAGTACGCCTAGCACAGATACGCAGTATTTT. This codes for CASSELSTPSTDTQYF. The whole variable domain, remainder taken from reference TRBV2 and TRBJ2-3, is EPEVTQTPSHQVTQMGQEVILRCVPISNHLYFYWYRQILGQKVEFLVSFYNNEISEKSEIFDDQFSVERPDGSNFTLKIRSTKLEDSAMYFCASSELSTPSTDTQYFGPGTRLTVL.

This clone was seen once. The V call is TRBV4-2, the J call TRBJ2-2, with TRBD2 matching 8 bases. Germline V gene lookup returns CDR1 LGHNA and CDR2 YNFKEQ. V dropped 0 bases and J dropped 3; count of bases not matched to a gene: 12. The CDR3 is 19 residues long. DNA of the CDR3: TGTGCCAGCAGCCAAGACCCCTTTCAAGGACTAGCTGACACCGGGGAGCTGTTTTTT. Amino acids: CASSQDPFQGLADTGELFF.

V usage is TRBV27 and J usage is TRBJ2-3, with 7 positions matching TRBD1. CDR1 and CDR2 (germline): MNHEY, SMNVEV (reference sequence). The J segment lost 4 bases and the V segment lost 7 bases, leaving 8 bases of the junction unmatched. The CDR3 has 14 residues. CDR3 DNA sequence: TGTGCCAGCACCCCCCTGGACAGGCCAGATACGCAGTATTTT. Translated: CASTPLDRPDTQYF.

This sequence joins TRBV27 and TRBJ1-1; a possible D gene is TRBD1 (5 bases). The CDR3 consists of 16 residues. Germline V gives CDR1 MNHEY, CDR2 SMNVEV (reference sequence). Trimming cost V 6 bases and J 2 bases, with 19 bases left between them. CDR3 sequence: CASRSLGGNPNTEAFF. CDR3 DNA sequence: TGTGCCAGCAGATCTTTGGGGGGGAATCCCAACACTGAAGCTTTCTTT.

In this sample, this clone turned up once. The CDR3 sequence is CASIGWNEQFF. Here the CDR3 DNA reads TGTGCCAGCATCGGGTGGAATGAGCAGTTCTTC. The chain joins TRBV25-1 to TRBJ2-1; D is undetermined. The V end lost 7 bases, the J end lost 7 bases, and 8 bases lay between the germline ends. The CDR3 is made up of 11 amino acids. Germline loops: CDR1 MGHDK, CDR2 SYGVNS.